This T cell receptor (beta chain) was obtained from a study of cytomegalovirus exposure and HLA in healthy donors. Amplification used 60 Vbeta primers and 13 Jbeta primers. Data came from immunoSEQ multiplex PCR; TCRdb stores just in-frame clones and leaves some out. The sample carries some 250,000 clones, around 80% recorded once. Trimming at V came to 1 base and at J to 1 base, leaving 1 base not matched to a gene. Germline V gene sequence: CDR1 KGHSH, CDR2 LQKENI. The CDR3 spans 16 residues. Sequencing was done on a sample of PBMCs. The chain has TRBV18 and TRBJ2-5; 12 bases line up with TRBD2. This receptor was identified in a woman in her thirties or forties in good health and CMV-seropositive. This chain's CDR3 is CASSPLLAGGQETQYF. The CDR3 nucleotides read TGTGCCAGCTCACCACTACTAGCGGGGGGCCAAGAGACCCAGTACTTC.